The 13 T cell receptor beta chains in this list originate from one sample, sequenced in a study of blood T cell repertoires in COVID-19. Sequencing used immunoSEQ multiplex PCR; TCRdb keeps in-frame clones, though not all of them. This repertoire shows about 270,000 clones, about nine tenths found once; its top ten account for approximately 12%. The specimen sequenced was peripheral blood. The receptors were gathered from a woman under 40 with COVID-19, enrolled during active disease.

The J gene is TRBJ2-7, the V gene TRBV27; a possible D gene is TRBD2 (5 bases). V lost 4 bases to trimming and J lost 1 base, with 14 bases between them. The CDR3 sequence is 15 residues long. Germline CDR1 is MNHEY and CDR2 is SMNVEV (reference sequence). CDR3: CASSSGGLPSYEQYF. The DNA of the CDR3 is TGTGCCAGCAGTTCAGGAGGACTTCCATCCTACGAGCAGTACTTC.

The chain uses TRBV6-5 and TRBJ1-5; the match to TRBD1 covers 7 bases. The CDR3 covers 15 residues. Germline V CDR1 and CDR2: MNHEY, SVGAGI. With 6 bases clipped from V and 1 base from J, the junction kept 6 bases outside the gene matches. For the CDR3, the DNA is TGTGCCAGCAGAAAGACAGGGTTAAGCAATCAGCCCCAGCATTTT. Translation gives CASRKTGLSNQPQHF.

The V call is TRBV28, the J call TRBJ2-1; weak D call: TRBD2 (7 bases). The CDR3 is 14 amino acids. V dropped 7 bases and J dropped 8 bases, with 18 bases sitting between them. CDR1 is MDHEN, CDR2 SYDVKM, per germline. CDR3 protein: CASILGGAWDEQFF. DNA of the CDR3: TGTGCCAGCATCCTAGGGGGGGCCTGGGATGAGCAGTTCTTC.

The V gene is TRBV10-2, the J gene TRBJ1-2; 10 positions match TRBD1. After removal of 4 bases from V and 7 bases from J, the junction contained 3 bases not matched to a gene. This CDR3 has 13 amino acids. Germline CDR1 and CDR2: WSHSY and SAAADI. The CDR3 loop is CASSVGQGSGYTF. CDR3 DNA: TGCGCCAGCAGTGTGGGACAGGGGAGTGGCTACACCTTC.

CDR3 in amino acids: CASRTPLKGGHGSSYNEQFF. DNA of the CDR3: TGTGCCAGCAGAACCCCGCTGAAGGGAGGACACGGTAGCTCCTACAATGAGCAGTTCTTC. The rearrangement links TRBV7-8 to TRBJ2-1; a weak D match, TRBD2 (6 bases). V was trimmed by 6 bases and J by 0 bases, leaving 27 bases between them. Germline V CDR1 and CDR2: SGHVS, FQNEAQ. The CDR3 has 20 amino acids. The full variable domain, completed using reference TRBV7-8 and TRBJ2-1, is GAGVSQSPRYKVAKRGQDVALRCDPISGHVSLFWYQQALGQGPEFLTYFQNEAQLDKSGLPSDRFFAERPEGSVSTLKIQRTQQEDSAVYLCASRTPLKGGHGSSYNEQFFGPGTRLTVL.

The chain links TRBV18 to TRBJ2-1, with D perhaps matching TRBD2 (5 bases). CDR3 length: 16 amino acids. Germline CDR1 KGHSH, CDR2 LQKENI. V lost 2 bases and J 9 bases, leaving 20 bases between the germline ends. Written as DNA, the CDR3 is TGTGCCAGCTCACCATCTGCGGGCTCGATGATGGGTGAGCAGTTCTTC. This sequence encodes CASSPSAGSMMGEQFF.

J is TRBJ2-7 and V is TRBV6-5; no clear D. Germline CDR1 and CDR2: MNHEY and SVGAGI. With 0 bases removed from V and 0 bases from J, the gap between germline ends came to 12 bases. This CDR3 spans 16 amino acids. CDR3 region: CASSYSSGLSSYEQYF. The CDR3 DNA is TGTGCCAGCAGTTACTCATCCGGGTTGAGCTCCTACGAGCAGTACTTC.

The chain recombines TRBV19 with TRBJ2-7; 10 bases map to TRBD1. V was pared by 3 bases and J by 2 bases, with 1 base of the junction left unmatched. Germline V CDR1 and CDR2: LNHDA, SQIVND (reference sequence). The CDR3 length is 14 residues. CDR3 protein: CASSMGTGAYEQYF. CDR3 nucleotide sequence: TGTGCCAGTAGTATGGGGACAGGGGCCTACGAGCAGTACTTC.

V usage is TRBV28 and J usage is TRBJ2-5, with 7 bases aligning to TRBD2. The CDR3 runs to 14 residues. V lost 5 bases and J lost 6; bases outside the gene matches: 9. Germline V gene data show CDR1 as MDHEN and CDR2 as SYDVKM. The DNA of the CDR3 is TGTGCCAGCAGTCCACCGGGAGGCGAAAAGACCCAGTACTTC. It translates to CASSPPGGEKTQYF.

This clone was recorded once. The genes are TRBV10-1 and TRBJ2-1; TRBD1 matches 11 bases. The V gene's germline CDR1 is WNHNN and CDR2 SYGVQD (reference sequence). This CDR3 is built from 15 residues. V lost 5 bases, J lost 7 bases, and 7 bases stayed unmatched. The CDR3 reads CASSPGQGDSNEQFF. The CDR3 DNA sequence: TGCGCCAGCAGTCCGGGACAGGGGGATTCAAATGAGCAGTTCTTC.

This chain uses TRBV2 with TRBJ1-1, with D possibly being TRBD1 (5 bases). V lost 4 bases, J lost 5 bases, and 11 bases lay in between. Germline CDR1 is SNHLY and CDR2 is FYNNEI. The CDR3 is 13 amino acids. The CDR3 sequence: CASSGGGRTEAFF. CDR3 DNA sequence: TGTGCCAGCAGTGGGGGGGGTAGGACTGAAGCTTTCTTT.

The chain couples TRBV5-1 to TRBJ2-2; TRBD1 might be the D (6 bases). CDR1 is SGHRS and CDR2 is YFSETQ in the germline V gene. The CDR3 loop spans 15 amino acids. V lost 4 bases, J lost 4 bases, and 14 bases lay in between. The CDR3 reads CASSPTLQGTGELFF. The CDR3 nucleotides read TGCGCCAGCAGCCCTACCCTACAGGGCACCGGGGAGCTGTTTTTT.

The V call is TRBV29-1, the J call TRBJ1-1, with D unresolved. The V end lost 7 bases, the J end lost 0 bases, and 3 bases lay between the germline ends. The germline V gene encodes CDR1 SQVTM and CDR2 ANQGSEA. There are 10 residues in the CDR3. In nucleotides, the CDR3 is TGCAGCGCCATGAACACTGAAGCTTTCTTT. This gives the protein CSAMNTEAFF.